This T cell receptor (beta chain) derives from a study of shared clonotypes between healthy human individuals (dated by TCRdb to 2020 to 2021). The study in broad terms: A couple of women and a few men aged 18 to 49 years were included in the cohort. Each donor's leukapheresis produced roughly between roughly 0.94 and 9.5 billion PBMCs. To estimate repertoire size and how much clonotype sharing occurs between individuals, the study deeply sequenced the blood TCR repertoires of five healthy adults. Per donor, three plates each were used for CD4 naive and CD4 memory, two for CD8 naive, and one for CD8 memory. To increase sequencing depth and limit assay-specific biases, TCR repertoire library preparation and sequencing were carried out by different laboratories using diverse techniques.

The donors were healthy, HIV-negative adults who had no recently reported acute infections or vaccinations. Every donor was a Caucasian adult residing in Nashville, Tennessee, USA. CD4+ T cells were enriched by magnetic negative selection, after which naive cells were positively selected on CD45RA and the negative fraction was taken as the memory subset. After blood collection by leukapheresis, PBMCs were isolated using Ficoll-Histopaque density gradient centrifugation and then cryopreserved in the vapor phase of liquid nitrogen. Purity and quantity of every magnetically sorted T cell population were checked by analytical flow cytometry. Each sorted fraction had its genomic DNA isolated and then quantified by UV absorbance on a Nanodrop 2000c. Using the deep immunoSEQ assay, TCR CDR3 regions were amplified from genomic DNA by multiplex PCR. Extracted genomic DNA from each cell subset was spread evenly across all wells of several immunoSEQ 96-well plates, with each plate serving as a replicate. Each replicate PCR for sorted subsets received roughly 0.2 ug genomic DNA, equal to roughly 29,000 T cell genomes. Purified libraries were measured with a Qubit 3.0 fluorometer, size-checked on a Bioanalyzer 2100, and measured again with the KAPA Library Quantification kit. Each immunoSEQ 96-well plate was sequenced on its own single-read 150-cycle Illumina NextSeq 550 flow cell. The authors' analysis ran thus. Because the immunoSEQ output included only junctional sequences and no quality scores, the filtering could not be the same as the filtering used for full-length reads. Sequences were annotated with PyIR, a Python wrapper for IgBLAST v1.9, and V/J genes and CDR3 were assigned using IMGT germline references. Reads with weak V/J assignments (E-value above 1e-6), missing CDR3, stop codons, out-of-frame junctions, or ambiguous translated residues were removed. V3J clonotypes were defined as sequences sharing an identical inferred V gene, J gene, and CDR3 amino acid sequence. Percentage overlap between repertoires was computed as shared unique clonotypes divided by the size of the smaller repertoire. Three approaches were used to assess repertoire richness: RTK rarefaction, the Chao1 estimator, and Recon v2.1 estimates of unobserved clonotypes. Generation probabilities for all TCRbeta clonotypes obtained by the gDNA method from several donors were computed using OLGA. In TCRdb, the immuneACCESS table is reduced to in-frame sequences with V and J assigned. These tables do not hold every clone; where another copy was compared, an unresolved V gene accounts for under half, and the others remain unexplained. D and trimming come from the DNA, and the V and J calls and clone size come from that table. The sample table records hundreds of thousands of clones; less than 80% of these occur just once. The leading ten clones occupy 1.5% to 2% of the sample.

Remarks on this clone: The target of this receptor is not known. Per-nucleotide qualities are absent, and no much larger clonotype sits a single base away.

Findings and caveats that apply to the study as a whole: Across a handful of donors, roughly 5.1% of naive CD4, roughly 3.8% of naive CD8, about 2.3% of memory CD4, and under 0.45% of memory CD8 clonotypes were shared. Rarefaction of sorted-subset datasets indicated incomplete sequencing despite the large sequencing depth. The small number of donors limited the genetic and exposure-history diversity represented. Compared with non-shared clonotypes, the clonotypes found in all four sorted-subset donors had higher generation probabilities. Naive subsets generally had larger estimated clonotype richness than memory subsets. Pairwise subsampling led to the expectation that sequencing depth would affect the degree of clonotype sharing among donors. Sampling was restricted to blood, and TCR repertoires in tissue are likely to differ from TCR repertoires in blood.

The CDR3 numbers 16 residues from cysteine through phenylalanine. The entry retains the CDR3 DNA only, 48 bases that are in frame from base 1. The germline V gene encodes CDR1 SGHNT and CDR2 YYREEE (reference sequence). Sequenced input: memory CD4+ T cells sorted from blood. The cell subset or site label here, explained by the study, means: CD45RA-negative fraction. This clonotype was obtained from a woman aged 30 to 39 in good health. Rearrangement joined TRBV5-4 to TRBJ1-2, with a tentative D gene TRBD1 over 5 matching bases. The CDR3 protein sequence reads: CLLRSQQLGGERGYTF. The DNA reads as follows: TGTTTACTAAGGAGCCAGCAGCTTGGGGGGGAACGGGGCTACACCTTC.